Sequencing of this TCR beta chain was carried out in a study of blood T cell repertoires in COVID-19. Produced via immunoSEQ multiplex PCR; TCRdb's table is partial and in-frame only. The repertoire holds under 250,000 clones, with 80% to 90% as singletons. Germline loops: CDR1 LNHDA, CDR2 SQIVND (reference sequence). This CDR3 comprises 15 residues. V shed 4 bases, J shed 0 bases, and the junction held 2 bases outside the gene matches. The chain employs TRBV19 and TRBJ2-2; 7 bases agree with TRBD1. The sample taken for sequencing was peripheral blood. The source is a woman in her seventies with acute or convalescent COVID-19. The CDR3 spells CASSTTGANTGELFF. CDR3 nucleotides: TGTGCCAGTAGTACCACAGGGGCGAACACCGGGGAGCTGTTTTTT.